This T cell receptor beta chain emerged from a study of shared clonotypes between healthy human individuals. The study, taken as a whole, reports: Tissues were not sampled, only blood, and their repertoires likely differ. A reduction in generation probabilities was seen for non-shared clonotypes relative to those shared by all four donors. Researchers found naive subsets generally carried larger estimated richness than memory subsets.

Regarding this clone: Its antigen is currently unknown.

The table came from immunoSEQ multiplex PCR; TCRdb's copy has only in-frame clones and leaves some out. The sample contains roughly 1,600,000 clones, around 98.5% of which appear only once. Sequenced input: naive CD4+ T cells sorted from blood. The subset denotes: CD45RA+ positively selected. This receptor was taken from a man aged 25-45 years in good health.

CDR3 nucleotide sequence: TGTGCCAGCAGTAAACTGCCGGCCATGGGCGATCAGCCCCAGCATTTT. Its protein product is CASSKLPAMGDQPQHF. The chain carries TRBV6-6 and TRBJ1-5; no reliable D call. There are 16 residues in the CDR3. V lost 5 bases and J lost 5, with 19 bases in between. From germline, CDR1 is MNHNY and CDR2 SVGAGI (reference sequence).